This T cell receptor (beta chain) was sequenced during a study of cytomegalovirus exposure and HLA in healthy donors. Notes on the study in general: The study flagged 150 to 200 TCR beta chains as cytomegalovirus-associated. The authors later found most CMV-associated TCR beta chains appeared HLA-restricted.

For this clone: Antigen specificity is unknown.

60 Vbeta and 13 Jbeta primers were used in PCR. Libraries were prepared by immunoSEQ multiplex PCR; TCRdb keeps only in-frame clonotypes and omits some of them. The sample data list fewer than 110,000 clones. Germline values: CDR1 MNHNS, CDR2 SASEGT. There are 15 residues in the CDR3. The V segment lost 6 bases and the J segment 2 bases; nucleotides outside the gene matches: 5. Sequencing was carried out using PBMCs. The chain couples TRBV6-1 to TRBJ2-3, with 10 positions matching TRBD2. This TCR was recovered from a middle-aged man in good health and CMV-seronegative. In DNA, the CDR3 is TGTGCCAGCAGGGCTAGCGGGGGTCCCACAGATACGCAGTATTTT. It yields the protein CASRASGGPTDTQYF.